The T cell receptor (beta chain) described here comes from a study of vaccination effects on CD4 cells after COVID-19. Whole-study results and caveats: Clones induced by infection and by vaccine showed marked clonal contraction late after vaccination.

Points on this clone: The antigen is undetermined.

Antigen-specific CD4+ T cell clonotypes were called by their expansion after viral peptide-pool culture in ViraFEST. Cultured cells yielded isolated CD4+ T cells after around 10 days. Participants were vaccinated with two doses of either the BNT162b2 or mRNA-1273 vaccine. This CDR3 is built from 13 residues. V shed 10 bases, J shed 6 bases, and the junction held 9 bases outside the gene matches. Clones were read by immunoSEQ multiplex PCR, and TCRdb kept only the in-frame ones, dropping some. This sample has roughly 70,000 clones, with about 80% found just once. The chain carries TRBV12-3 or TRBV12-4 and TRBJ1-1; 9 nucleotides line up with TRBD1. The material sequenced was CD4+ T cells from PBMCs cultured with HCoV-OC43 spike peptides, taken after COVID-19 vaccination. Subset given: HCoV-OC43 spike overlapping peptide pool stimulation. The sequence was collected from a human donor who received a COVID-19 vaccine. In nucleotides, the CDR3 is TGTGCCAACAAAGGACAGGGGCCTTCTGAAGCTTTCTTT. Translating it yields CANKGQGPSEAFF.